This T cell receptor beta chain was observed in a study of T cell responses to AZD1222 COVID-19 vaccine. About the study: Pooled in the analysis were second doses at about 4 or about 12 weeks. Findings of the study overall: Recipients of two AZD1222 doses showed rising Spike-specific TCR breadth and depth. Within unmutated variant regions lay the reported targets of nearly half of spike-specific TCRs.

As concerns this clone: The antigen remains undetermined.

This CDR3 has 12 residues. V was pared by 0 bases and J by 10 bases, with 1 base of the junction left unmatched. Per germline, CDR1 MNHEY and CDR2 SVGAGI. Repertoires were generated with immunoSEQ multiplex PCR, while TCRdb's copy carries only in-frame clones and drops some. The table shows roughly 120,000 clones, with 85% to 95% occurring only once. The TCR originated in an adult in good health. The material was peripheral blood, obtained on day 0 of AZD1222 vaccination. V is TRBV6-5 and J is TRBJ1-2; TRBD1 matches 8 bases. The CDR3 coding sequence is TGTGCCAGCAGTTACTCGACAGGGGACTACACCTTC. Encoded protein: CASSYSTGDYTF.